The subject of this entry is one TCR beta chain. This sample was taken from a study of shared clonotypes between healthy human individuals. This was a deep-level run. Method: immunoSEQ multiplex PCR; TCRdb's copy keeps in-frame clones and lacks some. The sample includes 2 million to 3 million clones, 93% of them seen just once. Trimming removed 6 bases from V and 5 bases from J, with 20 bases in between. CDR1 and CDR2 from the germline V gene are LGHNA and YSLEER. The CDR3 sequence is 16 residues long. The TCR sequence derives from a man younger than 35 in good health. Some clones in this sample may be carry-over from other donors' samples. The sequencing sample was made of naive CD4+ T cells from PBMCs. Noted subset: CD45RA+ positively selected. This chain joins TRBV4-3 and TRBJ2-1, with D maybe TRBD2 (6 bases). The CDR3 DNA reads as TGCGCCAGCAGTCGCGGGGTCTGGACTCCTAACAATGAGCAGTTCTTC. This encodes CASSRGVWTPNNEQFF.